The clone carrying this T cell receptor beta chain turned up a few times. Its matching antigen is unknown. It was with 60 Vbeta and 13 Jbeta primers that the PCR ran. The table came from immunoSEQ multiplex PCR; TCRdb's copy has only in-frame clones and leaves some out. This sample has 95,000 to 100,000 clones, with under 80% found just once. The data originate from a study of cytomegalovirus exposure and HLA in healthy donors. Study-wide results and limits: A previous analysis found most TCR beta V segments productive roughly 87% or roughly 30% of the time. DRB1 had the most TCR associations and HLA-C the fewest, a later analysis found, with rates varying by HLA locus.

Each of the donors was a healthy bone marrow donor. Sequenced sample: PBMCs. The clonotype originates from a man aged 35 to 55 in good health and CMV-seropositive.

The CDR3 sequence is CASSVANRGGTDTQYF. The CDR3 DNA is TGTGCCAGCAGCGTAGCGAACAGGGGGGGTACAGATACGCAGTATTTT. The V and J genes are TRBV9 and TRBJ2-3, with D perhaps TRBD1 (8 bases). Germline CDR1 and CDR2: SGDLS and YYNGEE. The CDR3 sequence is 16 residues long. Trimming removed 0 bases from V and 3 bases from J, with 14 bases in between.